The 24 T cell receptor beta chains below come from one sample, sequenced in a study of prognosis after radiotherapy for stage I lung cancer. Amplification of TCR beta CDR3 from genomic DNA used two-round multiplex PCR. Gene-specific TRBV and TRBJ primers were used in PCR round one. In TCRdb, the multiplex PCR reads were re-called with MiXCR into one record per CDR3 protein. Counted here are 15,000 or so distinct CDR3 sequences, around a third occurring once; the ten biggest clones make up around 27%. The sequencing here drew on PBMCs, taken before or after stereotactic body radiation therapy (not recorded which). The source of these receptors is a donor aged 50 or older with non-small cell lung cancer.

For this clonotype: An end of the junction differs from the germline gene, which may be a read error. This chain uses TRBV9 with TRBJ1-3; TRBD1 matches 9 bases. This CDR3 spans 15 amino acids. Germline CDR1 SGDLS, CDR2 YYNGEE. The CDR3 region is CASSAVPGQGNNIYF. The CDR3 DNA sequence: TGTGCCAGCAGCGCCGTACCGGGACAGGGCAACAACATATATTTT.

This clonotype has ten or more counts. The V gene is TRBV7-2, the J gene TRBJ1-5; 7 nucleotides line up with TRBD1. Per the germline V gene, CDR1 is SGHTA and CDR2 is FQGNSA. Germline trimming cut 4 bases from V and 2 bases from J; bases unmatched to any gene: 8. There are 16 residues in the CDR3. The CDR3 DNA reads as TGTGCCAGCAGCTACACAGGGGACCTCGGCAATCAGCCCCAGCATTTT. This encodes CASSYTGDLGNQPQHF.

This rearrangement joins TRBV20-1 to TRBJ1-1; the D is unclear. V gave up 3 bases and J gave up 8 bases, with 19 bases separating them. This CDR3 is 14 amino acids long. CDR1 is DFQATT and CDR2 is SNEGSKA in the germline V gene (reference sequence). The DNA of the CDR3 is TGCAGTGCTAGGGATTGGGTACTCCTCCCCGAAGCTTTCTTT. Amino acids: CSARDWVLLPEAFF.

This clonotype was counted at least ten times. The V and J genes are TRBV6-5 and TRBJ2-5; D uncertain. CDR3 length: 13 residues. Germline V lookup: CDR1 MNHEY, CDR2 SVGAGI. The germline V and J ends were trimmed by 4 bases and 0 bases, with 6 bases remaining between them. The CDR3, as DNA: TGTGCCAGCAGTTCACAATACCAAGAGACCCAGTACTTC. This translates into CASSSQYQETQYF.

This clonotype was recorded at least ten times. A much larger clone differs by one base, so this may be a read error. The chain links TRBV5-1 to TRBJ2-7; D is uncertain. The CDR3 sequence is 11 residues long. Deletions cut 7 bases from V and 5 bases from J, with 10 bases between. The germline V gene encodes CDR1 SGHRS and CDR2 YFSETQ. CDR3 residues: CASHGSDEQYF. The CDR3 DNA follows: TGCGCCAGCCACGGGTCCGACGAGCAGTACTTC.

This clonotype was seen ten or more times. The chain recombines TRBV20-1 with TRBJ2-1; no firm D call. CDR1 and CDR2 from the germline V gene are DFQATT and SNEGSKA (reference sequence). V shed 1 base and J shed 4 bases, with 14 bases lying between them. The CDR3 contains 15 residues. The CDR3 is CSARVGRLKYNEQFF. As DNA, the CDR3 is TGCAGTGCTAGAGTGGGCAGGCTGAAGTACAATGAGCAGTTCTTC.

Concerning this clonotype: The conserved final phenylalanine or tryptophan is absent from the CDR3, which likely points to a read error. The genes are TRBV6-1 and TRBJ1-1, with D unclear. Germline V gene lookup returns CDR1 MNHNS and CDR2 SASEGT. There are 13 residues in the CDR3. DNA for the CDR3: TGTGCAAGCACCGGTGGGAATCCAAGACAAGCTTTCATT. The encoded protein is CASTGGNPRQAFI.

The sample holds many counts of this clonotype. This chain links TRBV4-1 with TRBJ1-6; 7 positions agree with TRBD1. Per the germline V gene, CDR1 is MGHRA and CDR2 is YSYEKL. J gave up 8 bases and V 0 bases, and 7 bases lay outside the gene matches. CDR3 length: 16 amino acids. CDR3 protein: CASSQEPGQSYSPLHF. The CDR3 coding sequence is TGCGCCAGCAGCCAAGAACCGGGACAGAGTTATTCACCCCTCCACTTT.

This clonotype was picked up many times. The V gene is TRBV28, the J gene TRBJ1-1; 9 nucleotides align to TRBD1. This CDR3 is built from 13 residues. V lost 10 bases and J lost 3; bases outside the gene matches: 6. CDR1 is MDHEN and CDR2 is SYDVKM in the germline V gene. The CDR3 spells CAISTGGYTEAFF. In nucleotides, the CDR3 is TGTGCCATTTCGACAGGGGGGTACACTGAAGCTTTCTTT. Drawing the rest from reference TRBV28 and TRBJ1-1, the complete variable domain is DVKVTQSSRYLVKRTGEKVFLECVQDMDHENMFWYRQDPGLGLRLIYFSYDVKMKEKGDIPEGYSVSREKKERFSLILESASTNQTSMYLCAISTGGYTEAFFGQGTRLTVV.

V is TRBV7-2 and J is TRBJ2-1; D is uncertain. In germline, CDR1 is SGHTA, CDR2 FQGNSA. Trimming took 7 bases from V and 4 from J, leaving 11 bases between them. The CDR3 totals 13 residues. The CDR3, as DNA: TGTGCCAGCATCCCGCTACGATACAATGAGCAGTTCTTC. This translates into CASIPLRYNEQFF.

This clonotype is labeled medium-sized. This chain uses TRBV12-3 or TRBV12-4 with TRBJ2-1, with TRBD2 identical over 10 bases. Trimming cost V 4 bases and J 10 bases; bases outside gene matches: 10. The CDR3 runs 15 residues. The CDR3 loop is CASSSGLAAPREQFF. DNA for the CDR3: TGTGCCAGCAGTTCAGGACTAGCGGCACCTCGGGAGCAGTTCTTC.

This clonotype appeared many times. The chain recombines TRBV6-5 with TRBJ2-7; D might be TRBD2 (5 bases). The CDR3 spans 12 residues. Germline assignment: CDR1 MNHEY and CDR2 SVGAGI. Trimming removed 4 bases from V and 7 bases from J, with 11 bases in between. The CDR3 DNA is TGTGCCAGCAGTTTACGGACGGGAGAGCAGTACTTC. As protein: CASSLRTGEQYF.

About this clonotype itself: With a far larger clone one base away, a read error is the likely cause. Since no conserved phenylalanine or tryptophan closes the CDR3, a read error is the likely cause. J is TRBJ2-7 and V is TRBV6-5; no firm D call. Matching the DNA end better, TRBJ2-5 makes the J call doubtful. The CDR3 spans 12 residues. From germline, CDR1 is MNHEY and CDR2 SVGAGI. DNA of the CDR3: TGTGCCAGCAGTTACGAGTCGGAGACCCAGTACTCC. Its protein product is CASSYESETQYS.

This clonotype was counted many times. This sequence joins TRBV9 and TRBJ2-3, with D hard to call. CDR3 length equals 13 residues. Trimming shortened V by 0 bases and J by 2 bases, and 4 bases separated the two germline ends. The V gene's germline CDR1 is SGDLS and CDR2 YYNGEE. CDR3: CASSVDNTDTQYF. The CDR3, as DNA: TGTGCCAGCAGCGTAGACAACACAGATACGCAGTATTTT. The full variable domain, completed using reference TRBV9 and TRBJ2-3, is DSGVTQTPKHLITATGQRVTLRCSPRSGDLSVYWYQQSLDQGLQFLIQYYNGEERAKGNILERFSAQQFPDLHSELNLSSLELGDSALYFCASSVDNTDTQYFGPGTRLTVL.

This clonotype was seen repeatedly, ten times or more. The chain has TRBV12-3 or TRBV12-4 and TRBJ2-5; 7 bases line up with TRBD1. Trimming removed 3 bases from V and 5 bases from J; junction bases left unmatched: 6. This CDR3 region has 14 residues. The CDR3 loop reads CASSFETGRETQYF. CDR3 in DNA: TGTGCCAGCAGTTTTGAGACAGGGCGGGAGACCCAGTACTTC.

On this clonotype itself: A junction boundary mismatches the germline segment, possibly from a read error. J is TRBJ1-1 and V is TRBV2; the D is unclear. The CDR3 contains 14 residues. Germline loops: CDR1 SNHLY, CDR2 FYNNEI. The CDR3: CASSEAYGQNTEAF. As DNA, the CDR3 is TGTGCCAGCAGTGAAGCGTACGGGCAGAACACTGAAGCTTTT.

On this clonotype itself: A far larger clone is off by one base, so a read error is likely. The rearrangement links TRBV6-4 to TRBJ2-1; no firm D call. Germline CDR1 MRHNA, CDR2 SNTAGT. This CDR3 spans 12 amino acids. CDR3 loop: CGSSEALNEQFF. In DNA, the CDR3 is TGTGGCAGCAGTGAAGCGCTCAATGAGCAGTTCTTC.

The table lists this clonotype with many counts. This chain connects TRBV6-4 to TRBJ1-2, with 7 bases matching TRBD1. From germline, CDR1 is MRHNA and CDR2 SNTAGT. This CDR3 has 16 amino acids. Losses at the gene ends were 4 bases for V and 5 bases for J; bases not matched to a gene: 13. The CDR3 bases are TGTGCCAGCAGTGGGGGGACAGAGCCTAAGTCGTATGGCTACACCTTC. Translated: CASSGGTEPKSYGYTF.

This clonotype occurred many times. The chain carries TRBV19 and TRBJ1-4, with TRBD1 identical over 9 bases. Germline lookup yields CDR1 LNHDA and CDR2 SQIVND (reference sequence). V shed 8 bases and J 8 bases; nucleotides not matched to a gene: 12. The CDR3 contains 15 residues. CDR3 region: CASADPGQGKEKLFF. The CDR3 region has the DNA TGTGCCAGTGCCGACCCCGGACAGGGGAAAGAAAAACTGTTTTTT.

Ten or more counts support this clonotype. V is TRBV19 and J is TRBJ2-3; possibly TRBD1 for D (6 bases). This CDR3 is 16 amino acids long. Trimming took 1 base from V and 2 from J, leaving 13 bases between them. CDR1 and CDR2 from the germline V gene are LNHDA and SQIVND (reference sequence). The CDR3: CASSIVTGFITDTQYF. The CDR3, as DNA: TGTGCCAGTAGTATAGTAACAGGGTTTATCACAGATACGCAGTATTTT.

Comment on this clonotype: It differs at one base from a far larger clone, so likely a read error. This chain connects TRBV7-3 to TRBJ2-1; 9 bases agree with TRBD2. Germline-derived CDR1 and CDR2 are SGHTA and FQGTGA. The CDR3 sequence is 13 residues long. J gave up 6 bases and V 5 bases, and 2 bases lay outside the gene matches. The CDR3 region is CASSQGLANEQFF. The CDR3 bases are TGTGCCAGCAGCCAGGGACTAGCCAATGAGCAGTTCTTC.

In its sample, this clonotype was seen many times. The CDR3 loop is CASSSSTPSYEQYF. In nucleotides, the CDR3 is TGTGCCAGCAGCTCTTCGACACCATCCTACGAGCAGTACTTC. This rearrangement joins TRBV7-8 to TRBJ2-7; D gene uncertain. This CDR3 spans 14 amino acids. V was pared by 4 bases and J by 1 base, with 11 bases between. Per germline, CDR1 SGHVS and CDR2 FQNEAQ. Looking up the rest from reference TRBV7-8 and TRBJ2-7 gives the full variable domain: GAGVSQSPRYKVAKRGQDVALRCDPISGHVSLFWYQQALGQGPEFLTYFQNEAQLDKSGLPSDRFFAERPEGSVSTLKIQRTQQEDSAVYLCASSSSTPSYEQYFGPGTRLTVT.

At least ten counts were recorded for this clonotype. The chain carries TRBV20-1 and TRBJ1-2; TRBD1 matches 8 bases. This CDR3 spans 13 amino acids. V was clipped by 3 bases and J by 4 bases; unmatched bases: 4. Germline-derived CDR1 and CDR2 are DFQATT and SNEGSKA (reference sequence). This CDR3 reads CSASSRGPYGYTF. DNA of the CDR3: TGCAGTGCTAGTAGCAGGGGGCCCTATGGCTACACCTTC.

This clonotype has a count of ten or more. The V call is TRBV7-9, the J call TRBJ1-5; TRBD1 is a possible D gene (5 bases). This CDR3 spans 15 amino acids. Germline V gene lookup returns CDR1 SEHNR and CDR2 FQNEAQ (reference sequence). V was shortened by 1 base and J by 0 bases, with 7 bases between the two germline ends. CDR3 protein: CASSLGGNSNQPQHF. In DNA form, the CDR3 reads TGTGCCAGCAGCTTAGGGGGCAATAGCAATCAGCCCCAGCATTTT.